Presented here are 29 T cell receptor beta chains from one specimen sequenced in a study of blood T cell repertoires in COVID-19. Produced via immunoSEQ multiplex PCR; TCRdb's table is partial and in-frame only. The sample carries 200,000 to 250,000 clones, more than 85% recorded once. Sequences were obtained from peripheral blood. The receptors come from a man in his sixties with COVID-19, enrolled during active disease.

A single count supports this clone. J is TRBJ2-6 and V is TRBV28, with 7 bases that match TRBD1. Germline trimming cut 5 bases from V and 4 bases from J; bases unmatched to any gene: 11. CDR1 MDHEN and CDR2 SYDVKM come from the germline V gene. CDR3 length equals 17 residues. The CDR3, as DNA: TGTGCCAGCAGTACCCAAGACAGGGAGAGAGGGGCCAACGTCCTGACTTTC. This sequence encodes CASSTQDRERGANVLTF.

The chain couples TRBV23-1 to TRBJ2-1; 7 bases agree with TRBD1. TRBV23-1 is designated an ORF whose function remains uncertain. J lost 4 bases, V lost 0 bases, and 6 bases had no gene match. This CDR3 is built from 16 residues. For the CDR3, the DNA is TGCGCCAGCAGTCAATCCCGGGACAGCTCTTACAATGAGCAGTTCTTC. Its protein product is CASSQSRDSSYNEQFF.

The chain uses TRBV9 and TRBJ1-2; 9 positions match TRBD1. Germline CDR1 reads SGDLS; CDR2 reads YYNGEE. CDR3 length equals 18 residues. V was clipped by 0 bases and J by 4 bases; unmatched bases: 13. As DNA, the CDR3 is TGTGCCAGCAGCGTAGGTTTTAGTAGTGGGACAGGGAGCTATGGCTACACCTTC. This translates into CASSVGFSSGTGSYGYTF.

The CDR3 bases are TGTGCCACCAGCAGAGGAGGAGTGGGAGGGAGAGGCCCCAAATCCTACAATGAGCAGTTCTTC. Its protein is CATSRGGVGGRGPKSYNEQFF. The rearrangement joins TRBV15 to TRBJ2-1; 7 bases align to TRBD2. The germline V gene encodes CDR1 LNHNV and CDR2 YYDKDF (reference sequence). The CDR3 sequence is 21 residues long. V trimming: 1 base; J trimming: 1 base; junction bases outside the gene matches: 19.

The chain joins TRBV7-9 to TRBJ2-7; perhaps TRBD1 as D (6 bases). Germline values: CDR1 SEHNR, CDR2 FQNEAQ (reference sequence). V was pared by 1 base and J by 3 bases, with 10 bases between. The CDR3 covers 14 residues. This CDR3 is CASSLGTESYEQYF. For the CDR3, the DNA is TGTGCCAGCAGCTTAGGGACAGAGAGCTACGAGCAGTACTTC. Based on the CDR3 plus reference TRBV7-9 and TRBJ2-7, the full variable domain is DTGVSQNPRHKITKRGQNVTFRCDPISEHNRLYWYRQTLGQGPEFLTYFQNEAQLEKSRLLSDRFSAERPKGSFSTLEIQRTEQGDSAMYLCASSLGTESYEQYFGPGTRLTVT.

This sequence joins TRBV18 and TRBJ1-2; TRBD1 matches at 8 bases. The V gene's germline CDR1 is KGHSH and CDR2 LQKENI. The V gene end was trimmed by 3 bases and the J gene end by 4 bases; junction bases not matched to a gene: 13. The CDR3 sequence is 17 residues long. The DNA for the CDR3 is TGTGCCAGCTCACCTGTCCCTCGACAGGGGTCGGGCTATGGCTACACCTTC. Amino acids: CASSPVPRQGSGYGYTF. The full variable domain, its missing parts supplied by reference TRBV18 and TRBJ1-2, is NAGVMQNPRHLVRRRGQEARLRCSPMKGHSHVYWYRQLPEEGLKFMVYLQKENIIDESGMPKERFSAEFPKEGPSILRIQQVVRGDSAAYFCASSPVPRQGSGYGYTFGSGTRLTVV.

V usage is TRBV6-5 and J usage is TRBJ2-1; TRBD2 agrees at 9 bases. V was clipped by 5 bases and J by 6 bases; unmatched bases: 8. Germline-derived CDR1 and CDR2 are MNHEY and SVGAGI. The CDR3 extends over 15 amino acids. CDR3 protein: CASSLIAGESNEQFF. The CDR3 nucleotides read TGTGCCAGCAGTCTCATAGCGGGAGAGTCCAATGAGCAGTTCTTC.

The rearrangement links TRBV2 to TRBJ1-1, with D unclear. Germline CDR1 and CDR2: SNHLY and FYNNEI. The CDR3 extends over 18 amino acids. Trimming cost V 6 bases and J 3 bases, with 26 bases left between them. The CDR3 reads CASRIWAAGYGVDTEAFF. CDR3 in DNA: TGTGCCAGCAGAATTTGGGCAGCTGGGTACGGTGTGGACACTGAAGCTTTCTTT.

This chain connects TRBV11-2 to TRBJ2-3; the D is unclear. V lost 3 bases and J 4 bases, leaving 11 bases between the germline ends. Germline CDR1 is SGHAT and CDR2 is FQNNGV. The CDR3 contains 14 residues. The chain's CDR3 is CASSFVPSSDTQYF. DNA of the CDR3: TGTGCCAGCAGCTTCGTCCCGTCCTCAGATACGCAGTATTTT.

The V gene is TRBV7-9, the J gene TRBJ1-1; D is ambiguous. Germline V gene sequence: CDR1 SEHNR, CDR2 FQNEAQ (reference sequence). The length of the CDR3 is 15 residues. Trimming left V 0 bases short and J 4 bases short, with 12 bases between. For the CDR3, the DNA is TGTGCCAGCAGCTTAGCCCCGGGGAGGTCCACTGAAGCTTTCTTT. This codes for CASSLAPGRSTEAFF.

The chain employs TRBV10-3 and TRBJ1-6; 7 nucleotides line up with TRBD1. Looked up from germline, CDR1 is ENHRY and CDR2 is SYGVKD. The CDR3 is made up of 13 amino acids. The J segment lost 5 bases and the V segment lost 7 bases, leaving 2 bases of the junction unmatched. In DNA form, the CDR3 reads TGTGCCATCACCACAGGGGATAATTCACCCCTCCACTTT. It is translated as CAITTGDNSPLHF.

The CDR3 DNA follows: TGTGCCAGCAGCTCCGGGACAGGGCCGACTAATGAAAAACTGTTTTTT. It encodes CASSSGTGPTNEKLFF. This chain joins TRBV11-2 and TRBJ1-4; TRBD1 matches at 9 bases. Germline CDR1 is SGHAT and CDR2 is FQNNGV. CDR3 length: 16 amino acids. Trimming at V came to 4 bases and at J to 2 bases, leaving 5 bases not matched to a gene.

V usage is TRBV7-9 and J usage is TRBJ1-1; no clear D gene. This CDR3 spans 11 amino acids. V was pared by 9 bases and J by 1 base, with 6 bases between. CDR1 is SEHNR, CDR2 FQNEAQ, per germline (reference sequence). CDR3 protein: CASQSNTEAFF. The CDR3 DNA sequence: TGTGCCAGTCAGTCGAACACTGAAGCTTTCTTT.

This clone is a singleton in its sample. V gene TRBV5-6 combines with J gene TRBJ2-1; a possible D gene is TRBD1 (5 bases). Per germline, CDR1 SGHDT and CDR2 YYEEEE. Trimming pared 2 bases from V and 2 bases from J, leaving 5 bases between. CDR3 length: 13 residues. The CDR3 region has the DNA TGTGCCAGCAGCTTAGGGGCCTACAATGAGCAGTTCTTC. It encodes CASSLGAYNEQFF.

Comment on this clone: One junction end disagrees with the germline gene, perhaps due to a read error. The rearrangement links TRBV3-1 (or the pseudogene TRBV3-2) to TRBJ1-2, with 8 bases that match TRBD1. Looked up from germline, CDR1 is LGHDT and CDR2 is YNNKEL (reference sequence). The CDR3 is made up of 13 amino acids. The CDR3 region is CASSPKTGVTESF. The CDR3, as DNA: TGTGCCAGCAGCCCAAAGACAGGGGTGACTGAATCGTTC.

The rearrangement uses TRBV5-1 and TRBJ1-2, with TRBD1 identical over 9 bases. With 3 bases clipped from V and 7 bases from J, the junction kept 7 bases outside the gene matches. This CDR3 contains 14 residues. Germline V gene data show CDR1 as SGHRS and CDR2 as YFSETQ. The CDR3 bases are TGCGCCAGCAGCTCCGCCCTGGACAGGGGTGGCTACACCTTC. This translates into CASSSALDRGGYTF.

The chain couples TRBV7-9 to TRBJ2-1; no clear D gene. The germline CDR1 and CDR2 sequences are SEHNR and FQNEAQ (reference sequence). Trimming left V 3 bases short and J 5 bases short, with 20 bases between. This CDR3 is 17 amino acids long. As DNA, the CDR3 is TGTGCCAGCAGCTTCCCCCCTCCCAGCGCGGTAAACAATGAGCAGTTCTTC. Its translation is CASSFPPPSAVNNEQFF.

The chain links TRBV6-5 to TRBJ2-1; D perhaps matches TRBD1 (6 bases). The V end lost 0 bases, the J end lost 3 bases, and 6 bases lay between the germline ends. Germline loops: CDR1 MNHEY, CDR2 SVGAGI. The CDR3 is made up of 14 amino acids. The CDR3 sequence: CASSYSDSYNEQFF. For the CDR3, the DNA is TGTGCCAGCAGTTACTCGGACAGCTACAATGAGCAGTTCTTC.

This clone was found once. The chain is built from TRBV10-3 and TRBJ1-1, with 12 bases lining up with TRBD1. After removal of 5 bases from V and 5 bases from J, the junction contained 15 bases not matched to a gene. Germline CDR1 is ENHRY and CDR2 is SYGVKD. The CDR3 consists of 18 residues. The CDR3 loop is CAISNPGQGAEGITEAFF. In DNA form, the CDR3 reads TGTGCCATCAGTAATCCGGGACAGGGGGCGGAGGGGATTACTGAAGCTTTCTTT.

In the case of this clone: Its ends do not fully match the called genes, so a read error is possible. The chain links TRBV7-7 to TRBJ1-4; 10 nucleotides align to TRBD1. This CDR3 is built from 15 residues. Germline values: CDR1 SSHAT, CDR2 FNYEAQ (reference sequence). CDR3 protein: CASSPRTGGNEKLFF. DNA for the CDR3: TGTGCTAGCAGTCCCAGGACAGGGGGTAATGAAAAACTGTTTTTT.

V usage is TRBV5-5 and J usage is TRBJ2-5; 12 nucleotides line up with TRBD2. The CDR3 is made up of 16 amino acids. Germline V gene sequence: CDR1 SGHKS, CDR2 YYEKEE (reference sequence). V was clipped by 4 bases and J by 2 bases; unmatched bases: 6. The chain's CDR3 is CASSRGLAGPQETQYF. For the CDR3, the DNA is TGTGCCAGCAGCCGAGGACTAGCGGGGCCTCAAGAGACCCAGTACTTC. Based on the CDR3 plus reference TRBV5-5 and TRBJ2-5, the full variable domain is DAGVTQSPTHLIKTRGQQVTLRCSPISGHKSVSWYQQVLGQGPQFIFQYYEKEERGRGNFPDRFSARQFPNYSSELNVNALLLGDSALYLCASSRGLAGPQETQYFGPGTRLLVL.

This chain links TRBV5-4 with TRBJ2-1; TRBD1 matches at 9 bases. V shed 4 bases, J shed 1 base, and the junction held 3 bases outside the gene matches. Germline V gives CDR1 SGHNT, CDR2 YYREEE (reference sequence). CDR3 length: 15 amino acids. The CDR3: CASSGGTGSYNEQFF. CDR3 DNA sequence: TGTGCCAGCAGCGGAGGGACAGGGTCCTACAATGAGCAGTTCTTC. The variable domain in full, with the rest retrieved from reference TRBV5-4 and TRBJ2-1, is ETGVTQSPTHLIKTRGQQVTLRCSSQSGHNTVSWYQQALGQGPQFIFQYYREEENGRGNFPPRFSGLQFPNYSSELNVNALELDDSALYLCASSGGTGSYNEQFFGPGTRLTVL.

V usage is TRBV5-1 and J usage is TRBJ1-2; 9 nucleotides align to TRBD1. Germline-derived CDR1 and CDR2 are SGHRS and YFSETQ. This CDR3 contains 15 residues. J was trimmed by 3 bases and V by 4 bases; bases with no gene match: 7. CDR3 coding DNA: TGCGCCAGCAGCGGCCCGGGACAGGGATACTATGGCTACACCTTC. Its translation is CASSGPGQGYYGYTF.

The chain carries TRBV11-1 and TRBJ2-7, with TRBD2 identical over 9 bases. The V and J ends lost 0 bases and 8 bases, in that order; junction bases with no gene match: 8. Germline loops: CDR1 SGHAT, CDR2 FQDESV (reference sequence). This CDR3 comprises 15 residues. DNA for the CDR3: TGTGCCAGCAGCTTAGCCGATAGCGGGAGAGCTAAGCAGTACTTC. Protein sequence: CASSLADSGRAKQYF.

This chain uses TRBV3-1 (or the pseudogene TRBV3-2) with TRBJ1-2, with D possibly matching TRBD1 (6 bases). The CDR3 spans 14 residues. Germline V gene data show CDR1 as LGHDT and CDR2 as YNNKEL (reference sequence). Trimming stripped 4 bases from V and 4 bases from J, with 13 bases between. The CDR3 DNA reads TGTGCCAGCAGCCCTACCAAGACAGGCTATGGCTACACCTTC. Translating it yields CASSPTKTGYGYTF.

The chain joins TRBV18 to TRBJ1-4; TRBD1 agrees at 7 bases. Per germline, CDR1 KGHSH and CDR2 LQKENI. V dropped 3 bases and J dropped 0; count of bases not matched to a gene: 10. The CDR3 runs to 18 residues. CDR3 coding DNA: TGTGCCAGCTCACCTATCCCGACAGGGTATGCAACTAATGAAAAACTGTTTTTT. Encoded protein: CASSPIPTGYATNEKLFF.

V usage is TRBV27 and J usage is TRBJ2-7; TRBD1 matches 8 bases. With V trimmed by 5 bases and J by 2 bases, 11 bases remained unmatched. Germline V gives CDR1 MNHEY, CDR2 SMNVEV (reference sequence). The CDR3 runs 16 residues. CDR3: CASSPLPGDRPYEQYF. Written as DNA, the CDR3 is TGTGCCAGCAGTCCCCTCCCGGGGGACAGGCCCTACGAGCAGTACTTC.

The V gene is TRBV11-1, the J gene TRBJ2-5; a weak D match, TRBD1 (6 bases). The CDR3 has 14 residues. Germline V lookup: CDR1 SGHAT, CDR2 FQDESV (reference sequence). V dropped 8 bases and J dropped 8 bases, with 21 bases sitting between them. The CDR3 nucleotides are TGTGCCAGCCAGCCCAGGCAGGGGCAAGGAACCCAGTACTTC. This gives the protein CASQPRQGQGTQYF.

The chain has TRBV5-5 and TRBJ1-1; weak D call: TRBD1 (5 bases). CDR1 is SGHKS, CDR2 YYEKEE, per germline (reference sequence). V lost 4 bases and J 13 bases, leaving 17 bases between the germline ends. This CDR3 has 12 residues. CDR3 sequence: CASSLQAGNGFF. For the CDR3, the DNA is TGTGCCAGCAGCCTACAGGCGGGGAATGGTTTCTTT.